Below are 2 T cell receptor beta chains sequenced from a single sample in a study of CD8+ T cells in alopecia areata. cDNA prepared by RNA extraction and subsequent reverse transcription served as the template for sequencing. Some clones are missing from TCRdb's copy, which holds only in-frame ones; the method was immunoSEQ multiplex PCR. The repertoire holds some 4,800 clones, with approximately 90% as singletons. Treatment denoted: oral pan-JAK inhibitor, 5-10 mg twice daily. Collection of lesional scalp punch biopsies and peripheral blood was performed in alopecia areata patients. The sequences come from skin, collected at week 4, from a patient treated with tofacitinib. These receptors were obtained from a human donor with alopecia areata.

The chain recombines TRBV28 with TRBJ2-3, with D possibly TRBD1 on 6 matching bases. The V gene's germline CDR1 is MDHEN and CDR2 SYDVKM. The CDR3 runs 16 residues. Trimming left V 2 bases short and J 0 bases short, with 12 bases between. CDR3 amino acids: CASSLPTGKSTDTQYF. In nucleotides, the CDR3 is TGTGCCAGCAGTTTACCCACAGGGAAGAGCACAGATACGCAGTATTTT.

The rearrangement uses TRBV2 and TRBJ1-6, with D possibly TRBD1 on 5 matching bases. Germline lookup yields CDR1 SNHLY and CDR2 FYNNEI. V was shortened by 5 bases and J by 7 bases, with 12 bases between the two germline ends. The CDR3 runs to 14 residues. CDR3 DNA: TGTGCCAGCAGTTTTGACAGTAGAAATTCACCCCTCCACTTT. Protein: CASSFDSRNSPLHF.